This TCR beta chain emerged from a study of beta chain features in type 1 diabetes (dated by TCRdb to 2016 to 2018). Background for the entire study: Patients and healthy donors did not differ in mean age, gender distribution, total cell number or subset yield. A total of just under 110,000,000 sorted cells were examined across all samples, and RNA yield correlated strongly with the number of cells per subset. The study compared TCRB repertoires of sorted circulating CD4+ T cell subsets between recently diagnosed type 1 diabetes patients and matched healthy donors. Regulatory and stem cell-like memory subsets were obtained from only 8 patients and roughly eight healthy donors, while naive and central memory subsets were obtained from all 30 or so donors. Broader findings and caveats from the paper: Shorter templates might be favored by PCR, yet because patient and control samples were amplified and corrected together, any such skew would affect both groups equally. Because the HLA sub-analyses included only small numbers of individuals, any influence of HLA type on TCRB rearrangement was left unresolved. Patients with type 1 diabetes made fewer insertions and deleted more nucleotides at VDJ recombination sites, implying thymic rearrangement abnormalities. Naive, central memory and regulatory TCRB repertoires appeared to be more alike among patients than among healthy donors. In all four CD4+ subsets, TCRB CDR3 length was moderately but significantly shorter in type 1 diabetes patients. Because cDNA rather than genomic DNA was sequenced, highly expressing activated cells could have been over-represented, although no difference in activation and CD3 levels was found between groups.

A single peripheral blood draw of around 100 mL on average was collected from each donor into heparinised tubes. A BD FACSAria II was used to sort naive, central memory, regulatory and stem cell-like memory CD4+ T cells with a panel that included CD45RO, CCR7, CD25, CD127, CD95 and CD27. A purity above 98% was achieved for all sorted populations. PBMCs were isolated right away by Lymphoprep density gradient centrifugation and were stained directly, without culture. To minimize batch effects, samples were stained and sorted in pairs, one healthy donor with one patient per experiment. The germline V gene specifies KGHSH as CDR1 and LQKENI as CDR2. The CDR3 goes from the cysteine to the phenylalanine over 17 residues. The only DNA kept is the CDR3, 51 bases in frame from the first base. V and J are trimmed by 0 bases and 2 bases, and the gene matches miss 7 bases of the junction. This clone has just a few counts. The antigen it recognizes is unknown. It has no much larger one-base neighbor in the sample; base qualities were not kept.

All of the isolated RNA was reverse transcribed with the High Capacity cDNA Reverse Transcription Kit, so expressed TCRB transcripts were sequenced. Naive, central memory and regulatory T cell samples underwent deep immunoSEQ sequencing, averaging about 3.57 million total reads per sample. Sorted cells were lysed in RLT buffer and RNA was extracted with DNase-treated RNeasy Micro or Mini kits, depending on cell number. Each cell subset was processed separately to prevent cross-contamination, with patient and healthy donor samples processed together. The immunoSEQ multiplex PCR was used to amplify TCRB sequences from cDNA, generating 87-bp fragments that spanned the CDR3 region. Amplicons were sequenced on the Illumina HiSeq platform. Per the authors' processing: PCR bias was corrected computationally using synthetic template baselines, and reads within Hamming distance 2 were collapsed, with unmergeable singletons discarded. Reads were aligned to IMGT to assign V, D and J genes, CDR3 length, and insertions or deletions at six rearrangement sites. Clonotype counts were normalized to sorted cell number within each subset before computing true diversity and Gini coefficients with the tcR R package. Repertoire sharing was quantified using the overlap coefficient calculated on TCRB nucleotide sequences. As a proxy for the pre-selection repertoire, out-of-frame TCRB sequences from naive cells were analyzed. The source is immuneACCESS, and TCRdb retained only in-frame sequences with V and J called. Part of the clones is not carried over; for the studies checked, unresolved V genes explain less than half of this, and the remainder is unexplained. Clonal size and the V and J genes are those of that table, whereas D and trimming came from the DNA. In this sample the table shows hundreds of thousands of clones, roughly 13% of which occur a single time. About 0.01% of the sample is taken by the ten largest.

The V and J genes are TRBV18 and TRBJ2-1, and TRBD2 aligns with 7 junction nucleotides. This clonotype originated in a young woman with type 1 diabetes. The sequenced sample was naive CD4+ T cells from blood. The sample's cell subset or site, from its label and the paper: true naive CD4+ T cells. CDR3 region: CASSPPNAGATYNEQFF. The DNA is TGTGCCAGCTCACCACCGAACGCGGGAGCAACCTACAATGAGCAGTTCTTC. The variable domain in full, with residues beyond the CDR3 obtained from the reference TRBV18 and TRBJ2-1 genes, is NAGVMQNPRHLVRRRGQEARLRCSPMKGHSHVYWYRQLPEEGLKFMVYLQKENIIDESGMPKERFSAEFPKEGPSILRIQQVVRGDSAAYFCASSPPNAGATYNEQFFGPGTRLTVL.